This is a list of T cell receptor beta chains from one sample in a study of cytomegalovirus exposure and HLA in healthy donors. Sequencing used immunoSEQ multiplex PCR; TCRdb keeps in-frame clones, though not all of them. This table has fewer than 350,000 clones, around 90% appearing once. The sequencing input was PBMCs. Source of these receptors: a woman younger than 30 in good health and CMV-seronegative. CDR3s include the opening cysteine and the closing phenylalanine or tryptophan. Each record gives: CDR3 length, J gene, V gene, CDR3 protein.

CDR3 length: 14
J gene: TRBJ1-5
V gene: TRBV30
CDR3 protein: CAWSRNRGHQPQHF

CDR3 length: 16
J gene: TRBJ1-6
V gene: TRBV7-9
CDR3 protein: CASSSGDTIYNSPLHF

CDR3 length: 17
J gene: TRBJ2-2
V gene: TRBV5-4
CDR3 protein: CASSLDLGLAGTGELFF

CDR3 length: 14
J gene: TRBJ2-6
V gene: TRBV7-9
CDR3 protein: CASSPGVGANVLTF

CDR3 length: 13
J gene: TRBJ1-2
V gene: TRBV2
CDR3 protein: CANRQGMEYGYTF

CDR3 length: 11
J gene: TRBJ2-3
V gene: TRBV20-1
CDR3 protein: CSARGPDTQYF

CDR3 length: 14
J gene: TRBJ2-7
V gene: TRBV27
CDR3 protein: CASSLQGQGYEQYF

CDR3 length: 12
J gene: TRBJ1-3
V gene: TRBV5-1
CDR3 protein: CASSLAGDTIYF

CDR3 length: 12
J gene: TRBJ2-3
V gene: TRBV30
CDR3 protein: CAWKASGGTQYF

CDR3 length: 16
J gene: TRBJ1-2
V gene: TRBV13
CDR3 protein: CASSLEPTGGRHGYTF